One sample yielded the 5 T cell receptor beta chains listed below, sequenced in a study of cytotoxic CD8 clonotypes in ibrutinib-treated CLL. Profiling relied on immunoSEQ multiplex PCR, and the TCRdb table lists in-frame clones only, not all of them. Counted here are 35,000 to 50,000 clones, 60% to 80% occurring once; the ten biggest clones make up roughly 13%. The starting material was PBMCs, obtained after 12 months of ibrutinib treatment. The receptors shown here come from a human donor with chronic lymphocytic leukemia.

The gene calls are TRBV15 and TRBJ2-1; TRBD1 or TRBD2 may be the D gene (5 bases each). This CDR3 is built from 17 residues. Trimming cost V 1 base and J 5 bases, with 18 bases left between them. Germline assignment: CDR1 LNHNV and CDR2 YYDKDF (reference sequence). The CDR3, as DNA: TGTGCCACCAGCAGAGGGTCTTTGGGGGAAGTCGACAATGAGCAGTTCTTC. Amino acids: CATSRGSLGEVDNEQFF.

This chain connects TRBV7-3 to TRBJ2-7; possibly TRBD1 for D (5 bases). CDR1 and CDR2 (germline): SGHTA, FQGTGA. CDR3 length equals 14 residues. Trimming took 5 bases from V and 3 from J, leaving 14 bases between them. The CDR3 region is CASSQGPSGYEQYF. The CDR3 DNA sequence: TGTGCCAGCAGCCAGGGTCCCTCGGGCTACGAGCAGTACTTC.

The chain has TRBV9 and TRBJ1-2; D is perhaps TRBD1 (5 bases). Per the germline V gene, CDR1 is SGDLS and CDR2 is YYNGEE. The CDR3 extends over 15 amino acids. Trimming cost V 3 bases and J 1 base, with 13 bases left between them. CDR3 DNA: TGTGCCAGCAGCGAACAGGAAGCCGTTAACTATGGCTACACCTTC. Protein product: CASSEQEAVNYGYTF.

The genes are TRBV7-2 and TRBJ2-7; 8 nucleotides agree with TRBD1. The CDR3 is made up of 15 amino acids. J lost 0 bases, V lost 7 bases, and 8 bases had no gene match. Germline V lookup: CDR1 SGHTA, CDR2 FQGNSA. The CDR3 coding sequence is TGTGCCAGCACCGCAGGACAGGGCTCCTCCTACGAGCAGTACTTC. Its translation: CASTAGQGSSYEQYF.

The rearrangement uses TRBV19 and TRBJ1-4; 7 bases match TRBD1. CDR3 length: 14 amino acids. Germline CDR1 and CDR2: LNHDA and SQIVND (reference sequence). The ends lost 3 bases at V and 7 bases at J; junction bases unmatched: 5. The CDR3 is CASSINRGGEKLFF. The CDR3 DNA follows: TGTGCCAGTAGTATCAACAGGGGCGGTGAAAAACTGTTTTTT. The complete variable domain, with remaining parts taken from reference TRBV19 and TRBJ1-4, reads DGGITQSPKYLFRKEGQNVTLSCEQNLNHDAMYWYRQDPGQGLRLIYYSQIVNDFQKGDIAEGYSVSREKKESFPLTVTSAQKNPTAFYLCASSINRGGEKLFFGSGTQLSVL.